The present T cell receptor (beta chain) was sequenced within a study of OX40 agonist ivuxolimab in advanced cancers. TCRdb's table, derived via immunoSEQ multiplex PCR, lists solely in-frame clones and lacks some. The sample shows tens of thousands of clones, about four fifths of them seen only once. The V and J ends lost 0 bases and 6 bases, in that order; junction bases with no gene match: 4. Per germline, CDR1 SGDLS and CDR2 YYNGEE. This CDR3 has 15 amino acids. The chain is built from TRBV9 and TRBJ2-1; 9 bases agree with TRBD2. The material was CD4+ or CD8+ T cells sorted from blood, obtained in a trial of the OX40 agonist ivuxolimab. This TCR came from an adult with an advanced solid tumor such as melanoma, head and neck, liver or kidney cancer. This CDR3 reads CASSVDGGRANEQFF. The CDR3 DNA sequence: TGTGCCAGCAGCGTAGACGGCGGGAGGGCCAATGAGCAGTTCTTC.